This TCR beta chain was sequenced during a study of cytomegalovirus exposure and HLA in healthy donors. As for the study in general: Among approximately 400 genotyped donors, around 81% fell in the Caucasian-associated ancestry cluster.

About this clone itself: Its specificity is unknown.

The ends were cut back, 1 base at V and 2 bases at J, with 9 bases in the middle. The V gene's germline CDR1 is GTSNPN and CDR2 SVGIG (reference sequence). CDR3 length: 14 residues. Broader study findings: Several top significant clusters appeared, in a later analysis, to be linked to common viral pathogens. The authors later found most CMV-associated TCR beta chains appeared HLA-restricted.

PCR amplification relied on 60 Vbeta primers (plus 13 Jbeta primers). TCRdb keeps only in-frame clones here, not all; method: immunoSEQ multiplex PCR. Of about 160,000 clones in the sample, roughly 79% were seen once. Donors likely had unrecorded immune exposures despite being nominally healthy when sampled. The clonotype originates from a man in his thirties or forties in good health and CMV-seronegative. The chain carries TRBV30 and TRBJ1-3; D not certain. Sequenced sample: PBMCs. The CDR3 DNA is TGTGCCTGGAGTGCGTTGGAGCCTGGAAACACCATATATTTT. This codes for CAWSALEPGNTIYF.